The rows below give T cell receptor beta chains drawn from one sample of a study of OX40 agonist ivuxolimab in advanced cancers. The data were produced by immunoSEQ multiplex PCR, yet TCRdb's version contains in-frame clones alone and is incomplete. The sample holds some 45,000 clones, around 87% seen once. Sequenced material: CD4+ or CD8+ T cells sorted from blood, taken in a trial of the OX40 agonist ivuxolimab. These receptors were collected from an adult with an advanced solid tumor such as melanoma, head and neck, liver or kidney cancer. The CDR3 runs from the conserved cysteine through the conserved F or W. D genes are given only for firm matches. The size entry is marked missing in some rows and otherwise reads once, few, many or a size class.

TRBV25-1,NA,TRBJ1-4,NA,CASSDPRGRGGEKLFF,TGTGCCAGCAGTGATCCCCGTGGGAGGGGAGGTGAAAAACTGTTTTTT
TRBV6-5,NA,TRBJ1-4,TRBD1,CASKSGTDNEKLFF,TGTGCCAGCAAGTCCGGGACAGATAATGAAAAACTGTTTTTT
TRBV4-1,NA,TRBJ2-2,NA,CASSQGQGLNTGELFF,TGCGCCAGCAGCCAAGGTCAGGGCCTCAACACCGGGGAGCTGTTTTTT
TRBV28,NA,TRBJ2-7,TRBD1,CASRTTGQGLFYEQYF,TGTGCCAGCAGGACAACGGGACAGGGGTTGTTCTACGAGCAGTACTTC
TRBV7-9,NA,TRBJ1-1,NA,CASSLRTERNTEAFF,TGTGCCAGCAGCCTCCGGACAGAGAGGAACACTGAAGCTTTCTTT
TRBV5-1,NA,TRBJ2-2,NA,CASRGGGTANTGELFF,TGCGCCAGCCGGGGTGGCGGCACCGCGAACACCGGGGAGCTGTTTTTT
TRBV4-1,once,TRBJ1-3,NA,CASSQDGRQGRAGNTIYF,TGCGCCAGCAGCCAAGACGGTCGGCAGGGAAGGGCTGGAAACACCATATATTTT
TRBV7-2,NA,TRBJ2-5,NA,CASSTPVGQTQYF,TGTGCCAGCAGCACGCCAGTGGGACAGACCCAGTACTTC
TRBV7-2,NA,TRBJ1-5,TRBD1,CASSWGQLSNQPQHF,TGTGCCAGCAGCTGGGGACAGCTTAGCAATCAGCCCCAGCATTTT
TRBV7-8,once,TRBJ2-5,TRBD2,CASSPGTSVETQYF,TGTGCCAGCAGCCCGGGGACTAGCGTAGAGACCCAGTACTTC
TRBV6-5,NA,TRBJ1-5,TRBD1,CASSPRQGNQPQHF,TGTGCCAGCAGCCCAAGACAGGGAAATCAGCCCCAGCATTTT
TRBV4-2,NA,TRBJ2-1,TRBD2,CASSPGLAVGNEQFF,TGTGCCAGCAGCCCTGGACTAGCGGTTGGGAATGAGCAGTTCTTC
TRBV7-9,NA,TRBJ1-1,NA,CASSFDSSVGTEAFF,TGTGCCAGCAGCTTCGACAGTTCTGTGGGCACTGAAGCTTTCTTT
TRBV18,NA,TRBJ1-1,NA,CASSPGGYEAFF,TGTGCCAGCTCACCAGGCGGTTATGAAGCTTTCTTT
TRBV21-1,NA,TRBJ1-1,NA,CASSTPSTENTEAFF,TGTGCCAGCAGCACCCCATCGACGGAGAACACTGAAGCTTTCTTT
TRBV7-8,once,TRBJ1-2,NA,CASSLEWDGYTF,TGTGCCAGCAGCTTAGAGTGGGATGGCTACACCTTC
TRBV28,NA,TRBJ2-5,NA,CANLRETQYF,TGTGCCAACCTCAGGGAGACCCAGTACTTC
TRBV7-2,NA,TRBJ2-7,TRBD2,CASSKQVGGTREQYF,TGTGCCAGCAGCAAACAGGTGGGGGGGACCCGGGAGCAGTACTTC
TRBV6-1,NA,TRBJ2-7,TRBD2,CASGQRGSYEQYF,TGTGCCAGCGGGCAGCGGGGTTCCTACGAGCAGTACTTC
TRBV18,NA,TRBJ2-7,TRBD2,CASSPAVSGGPYEQYF,TGTGCCAGCTCCCCGGCCGTTTCGGGGGGTCCCTACGAGCAGTACTTC
TRBV19,NA,TRBJ1-5,NA,CASSISNNQPQHF,TGTGCCAGTAGTATTTCGAATAATCAGCCCCAGCATTTT
TRBV19,NA,TRBJ1-5,TRBD1,CASSVRDRGNQPQHF,TGTGCCAGTAGTGTCCGGGACAGGGGAAATCAGCCCCAGCATTTT
TRBV5-4,NA,TRBJ2-3,NA,CASSLDYRSTDTQYF,TGTGCCAGCAGCTTGGACTACCGTAGCACAGATACGCAGTATTTT
TRBV2,NA,TRBJ2-5,NA,CAVSGPQETQYF,TGTGCCGTCAGCGGGCCCCAAGAGACCCAGTACTTC
TRBV5-1,NA,TRBJ1-6,NA,CASSLRQDSYNSPLHF,TGCGCCAGCAGCCTACGACAGGACTCTTATAATTCACCCCTCCACTTT
TRBV5-4,NA,TRBJ2-3,NA,CASSRTSSSTDTQYF,TGTGCCAGCAGCCGGACTTCGTCTAGCACAGATACGCAGTATTTT
TRBV6-6,NA,TRBJ2-7,NA,CASSPGRYEQYF,TGTGCCAGCAGTCCCGGACGATACGAGCAGTACTTC
TRBV7-8,NA,TRBJ2-5,TRBD2,CASSPIVASGQETQYF,TGTGCCAGCAGTCCAATAGTAGCTAGCGGCCAAGAGACCCAGTACTTC
TRBV6-1,NA,TRBJ2-3,TRBD2,CASTKGRGTDTQYF,TGTGCCAGCACAAAAGGGAGGGGCACAGATACGCAGTATTTT
TRBV7-9,NA,TRBJ2-5,NA,CASSLGTAGRETQYF,TGTGCCAGCAGCTTAGGCACTGCTGGGAGAGAGACCCAGTACTTC
TRBV11-2,NA,TRBJ1-1,NA,CASSSRTRNTEAFF,TGTGCCAGCAGCTCCCGGACCCGGAACACTGAAGCTTTCTTT
TRBV11-1,once,TRBJ2-5,TRBD1,CASRGGPGQGVTETQYF,TGTGCCAGCCGGGGTGGCCCGGGACAGGGGGTTACAGAGACCCAGTACTTC
TRBV5-1,NA,TRBJ1-6,NA,CASSLESVNSPLHF,TGCGCCAGCAGCTTGGAGTCAGTTAATTCACCCCTCCACTTT
TRBV9,NA,TRBJ2-5,TRBD1,CASSVRQGEETQYF,TGTGCCAGCAGCGTTCGACAGGGGGAAGAGACCCAGTACTTC
TRBV21-1,NA,TRBJ1-2,NA,CASPRTGGYTF,TGTGCCAGCCCGAGGACAGGCGGCTACACCTTC
TRBV5-1,NA,TRBJ2-1,TRBD1,CASSPDRVSYNEQFF,TGCGCCAGCAGCCCGGACAGGGTCTCCTACAATGAGCAGTTCTTC
TRBV4-2,NA,TRBJ2-1,TRBD2,CASSPGTSGGSDEQFF,TGTGCCAGCAGCCCTGGGACTAGCGGGGGCTCGGATGAGCAGTTCTTC
TRBV28,NA,TRBJ2-1,TRBD1,CASSPGGPPNNEQFF,TGTGCCAGCAGTCCAGGGGGACCCCCTAACAATGAGCAGTTCTTC
TRBV7-9,NA,TRBJ1-5,TRBD1,CASSLSAGGYQPQHF,TGTGCCAGCAGCTTATCGGCAGGGGGGTACCAGCCCCAGCATTTT
TRBV9,NA,TRBJ2-3,TRBD1,CASSVGAGTGGGDTQYF,TGTGCCAGCAGCGTAGGGGCCGGGACAGGGGGAGGAGATACGCAGTATTTT